The T cell receptor (beta chain) under discussion was sequenced for a study of Ad26.COV2.S vaccination and SARS-CoV-2 variants. Libraries were prepared by immunoSEQ multiplex PCR; TCRdb keeps only in-frame clonotypes and omits some of them. The sample yields 430,000 or so clones, roughly nine tenths seen once. Treatment reported: over 15 received Ad26.COV2.S at low or high dose, single or two shots; 5 received placebo; per-sample allocation not given. Day 63 after the first vaccine or placebo injection was the time point for sampling. Germline V gives CDR1 LGHDT, CDR2 YNNKEL (reference sequence). The CDR3 spans 14 residues. With 2 bases removed from V and 4 bases from J, the gap between germline ends came to 11 bases.

J is TRBJ1-2 and V is TRBV3-1 (or the pseudogene TRBV3-2); maybe TRBD1 (5 bases). The clonotype comes from a person between 18 and 59 years old who received the Ad26.COV2.S COVID-19 vaccine or a placebo. Sequenced material: peripheral blood, taken in a trial of Ad26.COV2.S vaccine versus placebo. The CDR3 spells CASSQRDFSYGYTF. The CDR3 nucleotides are TGTGCCAGCAGCCAAAGGGACTTTTCCTATGGCTACACCTTC.